The clone carrying this T cell receptor beta chain occurred many times. This entry belongs to a study of T cells in Graves' hyperthyroidism and ophthalmopathy. CDR1 and CDR2 from the germline V gene are MNHNS and SASEGT. Deletions cut 6 bases from V and 1 base from J, with 12 bases between. The CDR3 totals 14 residues. The TCR beta CDR3 regions underwent amplification using RNA transcripts as the source. Using the HTBI primer set, a first-round RT-PCR was run on the TCR CDR3. TCRdb independently ran MiXCR on the multiplex PCR reads; one entry per CDR3 protein. This table holds a few hundred thousand distinct CDR3 sequences, about a sixth found once.

The chain uses TRBV6-1 and TRBJ1-1, with D possibly being TRBD1 (5 bases). Sequenced input: blood. The sequence was obtained from a woman between 40 and 50 years old with Graves' ophthalmopathy. The CDR3 here is CASSFSTGNTEAFF. The CDR3 region has the DNA TGTGCCAGCAGCTTTTCCACAGGGAACACTGAAGCTTTCTTT.